This T cell receptor beta chain was sequenced during a study of blood T cell repertoires in COVID-19. Looking at the study overall: From the United States, Italy and Spain came samples of acute and convalescent COVID-19. Nucleic acid was either cDNA or gDNA, and it came from T cells, B-cell-depleted T cells, or PBMCs.

The CDR3 is 15 amino acids. Germline CDR1 is MNHEY and CDR2 is SVGAGI. V was clipped by 5 bases and J by 0 bases, with 11 bases between them. In the authors' workflow: How many nucleated cells were present was estimated from reference gene primer amplification. The table came from immunoSEQ multiplex PCR; TCRdb's copy has only in-frame clones and leaves some out. V, J and clone size were drawn from that table, and D and trimming were deduced from the DNA. The table shows about 100,000 clones, with 80% to 95% occurring only once. The J gene is TRBJ2-1, the V gene TRBV6-5; weak D call: TRBD1 (5 bases). The sequence came from a man between 45 and 60 years old with active COVID-19. The sequenced material came from peripheral blood. The DNA of the CDR3 is TGTGCCAGCAGTACAACCGACAGCTCCTACAATGAGCAGTTCTTC. It translates to CASSTTDSSYNEQFF.